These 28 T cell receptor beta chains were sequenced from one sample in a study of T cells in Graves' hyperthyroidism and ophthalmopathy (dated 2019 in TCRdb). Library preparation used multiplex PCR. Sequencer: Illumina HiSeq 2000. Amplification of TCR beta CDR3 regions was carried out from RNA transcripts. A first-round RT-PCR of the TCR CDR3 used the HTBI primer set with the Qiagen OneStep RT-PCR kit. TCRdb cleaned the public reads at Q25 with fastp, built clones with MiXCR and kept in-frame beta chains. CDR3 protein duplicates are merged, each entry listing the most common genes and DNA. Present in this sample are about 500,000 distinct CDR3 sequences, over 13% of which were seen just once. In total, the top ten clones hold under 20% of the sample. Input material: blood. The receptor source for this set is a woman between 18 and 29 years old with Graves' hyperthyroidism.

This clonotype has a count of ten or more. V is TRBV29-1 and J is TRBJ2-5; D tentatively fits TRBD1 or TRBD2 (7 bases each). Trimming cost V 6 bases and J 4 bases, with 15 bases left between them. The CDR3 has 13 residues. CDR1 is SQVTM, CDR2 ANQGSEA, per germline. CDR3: CSVGGQRGETQYF. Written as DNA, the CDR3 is TGCAGCGTCGGGGGACAGCGGGGAGAGACCCAGTACTTC.

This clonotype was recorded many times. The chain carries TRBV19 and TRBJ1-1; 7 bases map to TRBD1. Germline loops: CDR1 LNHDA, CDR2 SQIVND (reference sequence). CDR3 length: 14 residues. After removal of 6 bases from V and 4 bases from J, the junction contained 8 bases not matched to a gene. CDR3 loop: CASRVTGVGTEAFF. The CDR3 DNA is TGTGCCAGTAGGGTTACAGGGGTGGGCACTGAAGCTTTCTTT.

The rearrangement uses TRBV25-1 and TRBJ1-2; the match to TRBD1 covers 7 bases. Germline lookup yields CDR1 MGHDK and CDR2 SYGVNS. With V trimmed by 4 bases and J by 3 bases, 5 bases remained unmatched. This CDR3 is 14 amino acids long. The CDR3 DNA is TGTGCCAGCAGTGCTCCGGGACAGTACTATGGCTACACCTTC. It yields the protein CASSAPGQYYGYTF.

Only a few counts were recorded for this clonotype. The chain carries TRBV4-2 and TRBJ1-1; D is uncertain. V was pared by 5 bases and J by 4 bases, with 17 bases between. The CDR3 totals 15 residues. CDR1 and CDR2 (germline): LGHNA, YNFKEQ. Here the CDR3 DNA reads TGTGCCAGCAGCTTCACCGGTCCCTGTTGCACTGAAGCTTTCTTT. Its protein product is CASSFTGPCCTEAFF.

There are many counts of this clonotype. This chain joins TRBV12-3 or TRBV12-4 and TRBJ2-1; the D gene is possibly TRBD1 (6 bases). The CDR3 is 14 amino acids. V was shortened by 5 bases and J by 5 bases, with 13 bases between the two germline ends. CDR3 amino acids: CASSPDRINNEQFF. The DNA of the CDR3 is TGTGCCAGCAGTCCGGACAGAATTAACAATGAGCAGTTCTTC.

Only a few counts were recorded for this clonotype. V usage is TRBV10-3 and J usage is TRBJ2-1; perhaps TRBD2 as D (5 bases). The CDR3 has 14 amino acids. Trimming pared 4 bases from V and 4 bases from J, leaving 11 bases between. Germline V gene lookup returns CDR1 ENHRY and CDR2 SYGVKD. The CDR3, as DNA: TGTGCCATCAGTGTTTCAAGCGGATACAATGAGCAGTTCTTC. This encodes CAISVSSGYNEQFF.

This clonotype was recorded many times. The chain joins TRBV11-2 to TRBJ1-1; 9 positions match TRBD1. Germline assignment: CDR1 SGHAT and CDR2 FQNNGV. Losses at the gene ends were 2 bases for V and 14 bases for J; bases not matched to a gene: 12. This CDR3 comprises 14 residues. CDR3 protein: CASSLSETGGLLFF. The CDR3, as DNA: TGTGCCAGCAGCTTATCTGAGACAGGGGGTTTGTTGTTCTTT.

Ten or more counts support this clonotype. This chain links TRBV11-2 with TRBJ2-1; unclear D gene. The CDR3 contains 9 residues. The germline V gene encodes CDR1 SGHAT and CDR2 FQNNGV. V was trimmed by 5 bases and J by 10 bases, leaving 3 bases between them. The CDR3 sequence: CASSPEQFF. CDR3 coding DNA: TGTGCCAGCAGCCCCGAGCAGTTCTTC.

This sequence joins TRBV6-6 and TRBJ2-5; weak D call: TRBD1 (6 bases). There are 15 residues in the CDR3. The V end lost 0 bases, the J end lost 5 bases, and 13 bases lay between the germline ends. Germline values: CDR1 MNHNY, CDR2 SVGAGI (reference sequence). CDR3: CASSYSGGLGETQYF. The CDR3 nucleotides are TGTGCCAGCAGTTACTCAGGGGGTTTGGGGGAGACCCAGTACTTC.

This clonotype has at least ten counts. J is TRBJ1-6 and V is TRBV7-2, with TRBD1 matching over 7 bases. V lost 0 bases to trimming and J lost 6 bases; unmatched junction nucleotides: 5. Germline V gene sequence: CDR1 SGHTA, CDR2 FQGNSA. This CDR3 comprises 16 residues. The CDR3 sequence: CASSLAAEGANSPLHF. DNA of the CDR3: TGTGCCAGCAGCTTAGCGGCTGAGGGGGCTAATTCACCCCTCCACTTT.

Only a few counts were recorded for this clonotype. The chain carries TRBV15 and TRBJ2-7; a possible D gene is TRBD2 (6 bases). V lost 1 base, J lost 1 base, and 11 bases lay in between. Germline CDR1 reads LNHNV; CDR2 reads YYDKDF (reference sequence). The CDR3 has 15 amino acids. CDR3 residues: CATSRVKGRSYEQYV. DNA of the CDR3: TGTGCCACCAGCAGAGTGAAGGGGAGGTCCTACGAGCAGTACGTC.

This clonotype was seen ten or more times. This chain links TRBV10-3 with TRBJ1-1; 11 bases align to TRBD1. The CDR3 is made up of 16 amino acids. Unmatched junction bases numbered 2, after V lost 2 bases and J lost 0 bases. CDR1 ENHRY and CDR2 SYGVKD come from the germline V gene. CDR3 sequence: CAISEADRGLNTEAFF. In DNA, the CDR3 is TGTGCCATCAGTGAGGCGGACAGGGGGCTGAACACTGAAGCTTTCTTT.

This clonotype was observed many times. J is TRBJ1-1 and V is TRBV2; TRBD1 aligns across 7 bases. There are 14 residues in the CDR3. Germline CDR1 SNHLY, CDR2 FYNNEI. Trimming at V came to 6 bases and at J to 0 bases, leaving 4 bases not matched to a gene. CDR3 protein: CASSGTDMNTEAFF. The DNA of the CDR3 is TGTGCCAGCAGCGGGACAGACATGAACACTGAAGCTTTCTTT.

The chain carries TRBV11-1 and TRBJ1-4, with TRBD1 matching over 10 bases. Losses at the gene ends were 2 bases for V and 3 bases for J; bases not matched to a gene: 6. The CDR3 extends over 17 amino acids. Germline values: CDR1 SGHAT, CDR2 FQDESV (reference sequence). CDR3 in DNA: TGTGCCAGCAGCTTAACATCCGGGACAGGGGCTAATGAAAAACTGTTTTTT. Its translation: CASSLTSGTGANEKLFF.

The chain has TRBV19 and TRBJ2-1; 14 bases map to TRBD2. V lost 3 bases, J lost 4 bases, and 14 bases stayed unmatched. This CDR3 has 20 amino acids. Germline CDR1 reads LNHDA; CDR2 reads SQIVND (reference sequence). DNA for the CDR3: TGTGCCAGTAGTATCAGGATGGGGACTAGCGGGGGAAGAAAATACAATGAGCAGTTCTTC. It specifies CASSIRMGTSGGRKYNEQFF.

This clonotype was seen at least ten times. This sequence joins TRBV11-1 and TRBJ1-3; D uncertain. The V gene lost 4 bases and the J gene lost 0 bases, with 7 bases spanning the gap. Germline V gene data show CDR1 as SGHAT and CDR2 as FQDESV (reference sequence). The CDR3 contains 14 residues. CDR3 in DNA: TGTGCCAGCAGCTCCGGACTCTCTGGAAACACCATATATTTT. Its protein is CASSSGLSGNTIYF.

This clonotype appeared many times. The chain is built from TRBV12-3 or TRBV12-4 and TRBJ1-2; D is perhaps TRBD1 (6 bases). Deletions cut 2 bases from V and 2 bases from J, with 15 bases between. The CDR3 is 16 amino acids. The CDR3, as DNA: TGTGCCAGCAGTTTATATTCTGGGGGGCAAAACTATGGCTACACCTTC. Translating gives CASSLYSGGQNYGYTF.

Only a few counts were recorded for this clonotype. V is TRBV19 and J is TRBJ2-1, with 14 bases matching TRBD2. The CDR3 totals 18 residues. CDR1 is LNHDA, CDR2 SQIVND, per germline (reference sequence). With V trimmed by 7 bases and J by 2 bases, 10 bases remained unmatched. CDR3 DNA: TGTGCCAGTACCCCGGGGACTAGCGGGAGAGGGCCCTACAATGAGCAGTTCTTC. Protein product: CASTPGTSGRGPYNEQFF.

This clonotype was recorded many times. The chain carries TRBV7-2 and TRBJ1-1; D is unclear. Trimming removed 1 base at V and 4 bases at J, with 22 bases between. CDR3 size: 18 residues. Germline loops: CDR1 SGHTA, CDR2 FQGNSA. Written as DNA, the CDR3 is TGTGCCAGCAGCTTAGGGGCAAAGGGTGGAAGTCTTCGCACTGAAGCTTTCTTT. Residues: CASSLGAKGGSLRTEAFF.

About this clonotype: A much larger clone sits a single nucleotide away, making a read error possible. The CDR3 sequence is CASSYRQAKTEAFF. Here the CDR3 DNA reads TGTGCCAGCAGTTACAGACAGGCCAAGACTGAAGCTTTCTTT. This chain joins TRBV6-9 and TRBJ1-1; TRBD1 might be the D (6 bases). Looked up from germline, CDR1 is MNHGY and CDR2 is SVAAGI. This CDR3 is 14 amino acids long. V lost 3 bases and J lost 5, with 13 bases in between.

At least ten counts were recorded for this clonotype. CDR3 residues: CASSLDLPSDQETQYF. The CDR3 DNA reads as TGTGCCAGCAGCTTAGATCTGCCTAGCGACCAAGAGACCCAGTACTTC. The rearrangement joins TRBV11-2 to TRBJ2-5; D is perhaps TRBD2 (6 bases). The CDR3 extends over 16 amino acids. The V gene lost 0 bases and the J gene lost 0 bases, with 11 bases spanning the gap. Per germline, CDR1 SGHAT and CDR2 FQNNGV.

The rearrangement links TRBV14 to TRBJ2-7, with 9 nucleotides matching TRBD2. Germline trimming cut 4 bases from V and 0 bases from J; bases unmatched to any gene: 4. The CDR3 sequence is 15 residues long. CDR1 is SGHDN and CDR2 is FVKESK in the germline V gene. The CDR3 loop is CASSRVAGASYEQYF. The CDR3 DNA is TGTGCCAGCAGCCGAGTAGCGGGAGCCTCCTACGAGCAGTACTTC.

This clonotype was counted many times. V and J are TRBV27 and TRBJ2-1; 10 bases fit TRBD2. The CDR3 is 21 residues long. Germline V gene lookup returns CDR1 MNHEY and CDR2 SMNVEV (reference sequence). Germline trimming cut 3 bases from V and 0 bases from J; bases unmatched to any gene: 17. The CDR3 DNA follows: TGTGCCAGCAGTTTGGATCCCAAGACTAGCGGGTCAAAAAGCTCCTACAATGAGCAGTTCTTC. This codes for CASSLDPKTSGSKSSYNEQFF.

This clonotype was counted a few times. The CDR3 DNA follows: TGTGCCATCAAGGGGACCTCTGGCTACGAGCAGTACTTC. This translates into CAIKGTSGYEQYF. This chain uses TRBV10-3 with TRBJ2-7, with D tentatively TRBD1 or TRBD2 (5 bases each). Germline V gene data show CDR1 as ENHRY and CDR2 as SYGVKD. This CDR3 contains 13 residues. Deletions cut 7 bases from V and 3 bases from J, with 13 bases between.

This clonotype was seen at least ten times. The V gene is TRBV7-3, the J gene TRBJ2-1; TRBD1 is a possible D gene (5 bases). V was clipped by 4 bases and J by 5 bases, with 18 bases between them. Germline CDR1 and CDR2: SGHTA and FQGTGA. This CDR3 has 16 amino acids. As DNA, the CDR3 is TGTGCCAGCAGCTCCGACGGCAGGGCGAAGAACAATGAGCAGTTCTTC. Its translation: CASSSDGRAKNNEQFF.

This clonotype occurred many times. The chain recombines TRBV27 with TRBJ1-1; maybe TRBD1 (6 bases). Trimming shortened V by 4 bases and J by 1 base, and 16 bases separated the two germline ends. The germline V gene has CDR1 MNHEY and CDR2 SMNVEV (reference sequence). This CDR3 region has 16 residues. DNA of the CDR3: TGTGCCAGCAGTTCCGCCCGAGGGGGAGGGAACACTGAAGCTTTCTTT. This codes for CASSSARGGGNTEAFF.

CDR3 coding DNA: TGTGCCAGCTCACCCATAACCGGGAGCTCCTACAATGAGCAGTTCTTC. The encoded protein is CASSPITGSSYNEQFF. The chain joins TRBV18 to TRBJ2-1, with D tentatively TRBD2 (6 bases). The CDR3 length is 16 residues. In germline, CDR1 is KGHSH, CDR2 LQKENI. V gave up 3 bases and J gave up 0 bases, with 12 bases separating them.

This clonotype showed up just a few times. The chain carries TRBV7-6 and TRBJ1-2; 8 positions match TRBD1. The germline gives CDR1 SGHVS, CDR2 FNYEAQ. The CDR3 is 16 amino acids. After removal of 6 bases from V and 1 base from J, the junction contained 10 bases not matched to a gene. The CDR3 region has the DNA TGTGCCAGCAGTTTAAAGACAGGGGATTTTAACTATGGCTACACCTTC. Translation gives CASSLKTGDFNYGYTF.